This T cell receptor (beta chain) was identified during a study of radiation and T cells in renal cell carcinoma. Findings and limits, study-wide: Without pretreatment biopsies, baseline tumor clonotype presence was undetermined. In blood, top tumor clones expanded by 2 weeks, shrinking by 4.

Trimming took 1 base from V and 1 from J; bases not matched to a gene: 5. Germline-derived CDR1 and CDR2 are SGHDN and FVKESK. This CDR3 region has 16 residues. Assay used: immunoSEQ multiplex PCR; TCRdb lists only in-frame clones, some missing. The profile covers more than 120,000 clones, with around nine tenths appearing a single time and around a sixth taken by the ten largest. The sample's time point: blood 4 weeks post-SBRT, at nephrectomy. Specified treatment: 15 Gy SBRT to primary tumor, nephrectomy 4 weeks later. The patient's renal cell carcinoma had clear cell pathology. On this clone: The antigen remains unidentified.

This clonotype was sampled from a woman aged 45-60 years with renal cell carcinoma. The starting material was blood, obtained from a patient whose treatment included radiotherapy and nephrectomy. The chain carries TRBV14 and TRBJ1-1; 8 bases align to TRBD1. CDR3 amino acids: CASSQGTGIGNTEAFF. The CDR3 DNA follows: TGTGCCAGCAGCCAAGGGACAGGGATCGGGAACACTGAAGCTTTCTTT.